Presented here are 22 T cell receptor beta chains from one specimen sequenced in a study of monozygotic twins with inflammatory bowel disease. After re-calling the 5' RACE reads, TCRdb lists one entry per CDR3 protein, DNA absent. The table counts roughly 160,000 distinct CDR3 sequences; 7.4% lies in the top ten. Sample: blood. All receptors come from a human donor with ulcerative colitis or Crohn's disease, or a healthy co-twin of an affected twin (not recorded which).

V and J are TRBV20-1 and TRBJ2-7; with no DNA, the TCRdb D assignment of TRBD2 cannot be verified. The CDR3 consists of 12 residues. Germline V CDR1 and CDR2: DFQATT, SNEGSKA (reference sequence). CDR3 sequence reads: CSASSGNYEQYF.

This chain uses TRBV5-1 with TRBJ2-1; TCRdb gives TRBD2 as the D gene, but with no DNA this cannot be confirmed. Germline assignment: CDR1 SGHRS and CDR2 YFSETQ. The CDR3 loop spans 15 amino acids. The CDR3 sequence is CASSLETSGYNEQFF.

The J gene is TRBJ2-5, the V gene TRBV6-2 or TRBV6-3; the TCRdb call, TRBD2, lacks DNA for checking. The CDR3 extends over 16 amino acids. CDR1 and CDR2 (germline): MNHEY, SVGEGT. This CDR3 reads CASSYGFGGRRETQYF.

The chain is built from TRBV15 and TRBJ2-7. The CDR3 is 14 amino acids. Germline lookup yields CDR1 LNHNV and CDR2 YYDKDF (reference sequence). CDR3 protein: CATSRDWSAYEQYF.

J is TRBJ1-1 and V is TRBV5-1; TCRdb gives TRBD1 as the D gene, but with no DNA this cannot be confirmed. The CDR3 extends over 15 amino acids. The germline gives CDR1 SGHRS, CDR2 YFSETQ. The CDR3 is CASSLRVGVDTEAFF.

The chain is built from TRBV6-2 or TRBV6-3 and TRBJ2-1; without DNA, the TCRdb call of TRBD1 cannot be checked. Germline V gene data show CDR1 as MNHEY and CDR2 as SVGEGT. This CDR3 is 15 amino acids long. CDR3 amino acids: CASSYPQGPNNEQFF.

Here the CDR3 reads CASTKRFTEAFF. The chain joins TRBV5-6 to TRBJ1-1. Germline CDR1 and CDR2: SGHDT and YYEEEE. This CDR3 region has 12 residues.

The chain joins TRBV5-1 to TRBJ1-2; TCRdb indicates TRBD1, and absent DNA this call remains unverified. This CDR3 is built from 15 residues. The germline V gene encodes CDR1 SGHRS and CDR2 YFSETQ. CDR3 residues: CASSVGRQGAQGYTF.

The chain employs TRBV5-1 and TRBJ2-5; the D gene TCRdb calls, TRBD1, cannot be checked with no DNA. The CDR3 is made up of 18 amino acids. Germline-derived CDR1 and CDR2 are SGHRS and YFSETQ. CDR3 in amino acids: CANRSVFPDGQGLETQYF.

The chain employs TRBV28 and TRBJ2-7. Germline loops: CDR1 MDHEN, CDR2 SYDVKM. This CDR3 has 14 residues. CDR3 protein: CASRPAGTFYEQYF.

The chain uses TRBV15 and TRBJ1-6. This CDR3 has 12 amino acids. Germline loops: CDR1 LNHNV, CDR2 YYDKDF (reference sequence). The CDR3: CATGLFRSPLHF.

The chain uses TRBV20-1 and TRBJ1-3; TCRdb picks TRBD1, but there is no DNA to check that call. The V gene's germline CDR1 is DFQATT and CDR2 SNEGSKA (reference sequence). This CDR3 spans 17 amino acids. This CDR3 is CSATRGQGRVSGNTIYF.

This clonotype ranks as medium-sized (0.01 to 0.1%) in terms of frequency. This chain links TRBV27 with TRBJ1-2; TCRdb proposes TRBD1, but this gene call is untestable without DNA. This CDR3 is built from 14 residues. In germline, CDR1 is MNHEY, CDR2 SMNVEV (reference sequence). The CDR3 region is CASSLQGANYGYTF.

The chain combines TRBV7-2 with TRBJ2-7; TCRdb selects TRBD2, and the lack of DNA leaves this call unchecked. This CDR3 region has 14 residues. Germline CDR1 SGHTA, CDR2 FQGNSA. This CDR3 reads CASSLRAPRGEQYF.

This chain uses TRBV28 with TRBJ2-7; there is no DNA to check the TCRdb D call of TRBD1. The V gene's germline CDR1 is MDHEN and CDR2 SYDVKM. The CDR3 sequence is 13 residues long. The CDR3 loop reads CASSSPGAGEQYF.

This rearrangement joins TRBV12-3 or TRBV12-4 to TRBJ2-7; TCRdb lists TRBD1, though no DNA is available to test this call. The CDR3 consists of 13 residues. CDR3 region: CASSRDRAREQYF.

The CDR3 loop reads CAISGQWDSPLHF. The chain combines TRBV10-3 with TRBJ1-6. The CDR3 loop spans 13 amino acids. The germline V gene has CDR1 ENHRY and CDR2 SYGVKD.

The chain combines TRBV20-1 with TRBJ1-1. Germline lookup yields CDR1 DFQATT and CDR2 SNEGSKA (reference sequence). This CDR3 contains 12 residues. CDR3 amino acids: CSVRAANTEAFF.

The V call is TRBV30, the J call TRBJ2-3; the D call from TCRdb, TRBD1, cannot be confirmed without DNA. The CDR3 is 16 residues long. CDR1 and CDR2 (germline): GTSNPN, SVGIG (reference sequence). CDR3 sequence reads: CAWVREPGGSGDTQYF.

This sequence joins TRBV9 and TRBJ2-7; TCRdb indicates TRBD2, and absent DNA this call remains unverified. This CDR3 is 13 amino acids long. Germline V gives CDR1 SGDLS, CDR2 YYNGEE. CDR3: CASSPTPGGEQYF.

The CDR3: CASSSGLGTEAFF. V usage is TRBV3-1 and J usage is TRBJ1-1. The CDR3 has 13 amino acids. Per the germline V gene, CDR1 is LGHDT and CDR2 is YNNKEL (reference sequence).

The chain is built from TRBV4-1 and TRBJ2-7. Germline V gene data show CDR1 as MGHRA and CDR2 as YSYEKL. This CDR3 is 14 amino acids long. The CDR3 is CASSQVGSNYEQYF.